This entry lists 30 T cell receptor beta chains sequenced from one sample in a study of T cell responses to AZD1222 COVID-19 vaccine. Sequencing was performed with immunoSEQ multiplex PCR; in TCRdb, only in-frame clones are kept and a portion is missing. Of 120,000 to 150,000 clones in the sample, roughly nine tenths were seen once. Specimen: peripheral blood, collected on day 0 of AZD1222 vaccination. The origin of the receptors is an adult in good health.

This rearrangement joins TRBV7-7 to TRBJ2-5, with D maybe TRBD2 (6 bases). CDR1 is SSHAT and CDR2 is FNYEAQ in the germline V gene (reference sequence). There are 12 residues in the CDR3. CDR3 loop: CASGYRGETQYF. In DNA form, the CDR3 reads TGTGCTAGCGGATACAGAGGGGAGACCCAGTACTTC.

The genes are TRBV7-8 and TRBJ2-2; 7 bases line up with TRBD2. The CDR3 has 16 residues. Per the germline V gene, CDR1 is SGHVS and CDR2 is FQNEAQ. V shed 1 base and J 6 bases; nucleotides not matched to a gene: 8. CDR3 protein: CASSLVASGMSGELFF. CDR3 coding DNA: TGTGCCAGCAGCTTAGTGGCTAGCGGCATGTCCGGGGAGCTGTTTTTT.

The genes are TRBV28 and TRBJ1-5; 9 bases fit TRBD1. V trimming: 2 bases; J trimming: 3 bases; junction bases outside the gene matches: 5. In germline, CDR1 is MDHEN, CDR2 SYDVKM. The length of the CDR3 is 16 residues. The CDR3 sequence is CASSLSGTGFNQPQHF. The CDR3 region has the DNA TGTGCCAGCAGTTTAAGCGGGACAGGGTTCAATCAGCCCCAGCATTTT.

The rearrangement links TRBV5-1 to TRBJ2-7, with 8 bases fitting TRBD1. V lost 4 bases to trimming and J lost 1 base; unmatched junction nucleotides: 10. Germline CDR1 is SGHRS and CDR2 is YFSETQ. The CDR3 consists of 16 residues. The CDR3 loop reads CASSILSGTGSYEQYF. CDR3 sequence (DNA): TGCGCCAGCAGCATCCTATCCGGGACAGGATCCTACGAGCAGTACTTC.

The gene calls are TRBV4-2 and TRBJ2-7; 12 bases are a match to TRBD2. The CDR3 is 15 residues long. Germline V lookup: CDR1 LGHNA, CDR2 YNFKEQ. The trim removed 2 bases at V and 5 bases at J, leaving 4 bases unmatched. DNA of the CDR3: TGTGCCAGCAGCCAACCTAGCGGGAGGGTCCACGAGCAGTACTTC. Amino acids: CASSQPSGRVHEQYF.

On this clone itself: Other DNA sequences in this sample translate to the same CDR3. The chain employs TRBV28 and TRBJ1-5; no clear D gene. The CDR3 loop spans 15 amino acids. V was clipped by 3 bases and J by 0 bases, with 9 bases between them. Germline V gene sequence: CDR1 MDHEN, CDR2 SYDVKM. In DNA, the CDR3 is TGTGCCAGCAGTTTTCTTCTTAATAGCAATCAGCCCCAGCATTTT. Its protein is CASSFLLNSNQPQHF. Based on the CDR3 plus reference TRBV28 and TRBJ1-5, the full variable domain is DVKVTQSSRYLVKRTGEKVFLECVQDMDHENMFWYRQDPGLGLRLIYFSYDVKMKEKGDIPEGYSVSREKKERFSLILESASTNQTSMYLCASSFLLNSNQPQHFGDGTRLSIL.

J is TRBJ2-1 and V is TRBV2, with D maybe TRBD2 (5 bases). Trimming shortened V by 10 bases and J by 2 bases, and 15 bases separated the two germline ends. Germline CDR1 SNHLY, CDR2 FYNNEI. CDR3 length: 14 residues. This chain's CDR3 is CATASQRTYNEQFF. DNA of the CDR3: TGTGCCACTGCTAGCCAGCGGACCTACAATGAGCAGTTCTTC.

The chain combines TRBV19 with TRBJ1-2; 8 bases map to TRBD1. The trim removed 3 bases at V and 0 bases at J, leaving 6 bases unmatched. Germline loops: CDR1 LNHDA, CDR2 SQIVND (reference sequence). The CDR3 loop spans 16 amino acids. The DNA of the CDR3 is TGTGCCAGTAGTATGGACAGGGTCTCATCTAACTATGGCTACACCTTC. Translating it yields CASSMDRVSSNYGYTF. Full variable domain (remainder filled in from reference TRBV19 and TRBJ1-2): DGGITQSPKYLFRKEGQNVTLSCEQNLNHDAMYWYRQDPGQGLRLIYYSQIVNDFQKGDIAEGYSVSREKKESFPLTVTSAQKNPTAFYLCASSMDRVSSNYGYTFGSGTRLTVV.

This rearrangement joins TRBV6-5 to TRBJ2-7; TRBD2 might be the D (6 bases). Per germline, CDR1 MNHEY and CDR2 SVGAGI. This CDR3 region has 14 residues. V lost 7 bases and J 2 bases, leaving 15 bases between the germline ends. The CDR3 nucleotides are TGTGCCAGCAAAAGCACTCCGGGGGCCTACGAGCAGTACTTC. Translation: CASKSTPGAYEQYF.

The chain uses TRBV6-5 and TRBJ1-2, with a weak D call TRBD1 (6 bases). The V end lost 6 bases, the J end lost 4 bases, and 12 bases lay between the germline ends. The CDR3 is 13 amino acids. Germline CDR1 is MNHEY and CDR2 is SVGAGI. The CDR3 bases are TGTGCCAGCAGCACGAGGGGGAGCTATGGCTACACCTTC. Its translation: CASSTRGSYGYTF.

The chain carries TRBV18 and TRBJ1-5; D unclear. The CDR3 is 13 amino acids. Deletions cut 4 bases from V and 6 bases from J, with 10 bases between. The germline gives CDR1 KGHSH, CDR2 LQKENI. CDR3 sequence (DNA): TGTGCCAGCTCACGATCTTCGGGTCAGCCCCAGCATTTT. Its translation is CASSRSSGQPQHF. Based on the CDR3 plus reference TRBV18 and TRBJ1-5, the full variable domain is NAGVMQNPRHLVRRRGQEARLRCSPMKGHSHVYWYRQLPEEGLKFMVYLQKENIIDESGMPKERFSAEFPKEGPSILRIQQVVRGDSAAYFCASSRSSGQPQHFGDGTRLSIL.

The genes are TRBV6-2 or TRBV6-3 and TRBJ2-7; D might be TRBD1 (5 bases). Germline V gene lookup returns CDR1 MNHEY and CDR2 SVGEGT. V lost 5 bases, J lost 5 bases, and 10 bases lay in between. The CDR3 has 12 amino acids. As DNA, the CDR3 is TGTGCCAGCAGTGACCCCAGGGACGAGCAGTACTTC. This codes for CASSDPRDEQYF.

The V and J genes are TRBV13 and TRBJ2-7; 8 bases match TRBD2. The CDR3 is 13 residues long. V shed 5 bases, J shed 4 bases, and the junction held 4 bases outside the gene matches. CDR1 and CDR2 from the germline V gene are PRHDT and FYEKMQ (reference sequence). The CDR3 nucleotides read TGTGCCAGCAGCGCGGGACTAGTGTACGAGCAGTACTTC. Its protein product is CASSAGLVYEQYF.

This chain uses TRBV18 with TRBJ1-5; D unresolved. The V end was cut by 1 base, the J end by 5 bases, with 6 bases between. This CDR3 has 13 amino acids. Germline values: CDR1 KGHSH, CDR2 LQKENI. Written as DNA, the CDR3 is TGTGCCAGCTCACCACGGTCTGATCAGCCCCAGCATTTT. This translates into CASSPRSDQPQHF.

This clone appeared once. The CDR3 coding sequence is TGTGCCAGCAGCCTGCTCCGGGACAGGGGGCGAGAGACCCAGTACTTC. Translating gives CASSLLRDRGRETQYF. The chain carries TRBV14 and TRBJ2-5, with TRBD1 identical over 12 bases. There are 16 residues in the CDR3. V lost 4 bases to trimming and J lost 4 bases; unmatched junction nucleotides: 7. Germline values: CDR1 SGHDN, CDR2 FVKESK.

This chain's CDR3 is CASSPTGNTEAFF. The CDR3 coding sequence is TGTGCCAGCAGTCCAACAGGGAACACTGAAGCTTTCTTT. This chain uses TRBV28 with TRBJ1-1; D might be TRBD1 (5 bases). From germline, CDR1 is MDHEN and CDR2 SYDVKM. The CDR3 has 13 amino acids. Between the trimmed V and J ends, which lost 5 bases and 1 base, there was a span of 8 bases.

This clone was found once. In DNA, the CDR3 is TGTGCCAGCTCCGGGCCTGGGAATGAAAAACTGTTTTTT. Amino acids: CASSGPGNEKLFF. The chain recombines TRBV6-1 with TRBJ1-4; no firm D call. Trimming left V 8 bases short and J 5 bases short, with 12 bases between. Per the germline V gene, CDR1 is MNHNS and CDR2 is SASEGT. The CDR3 sequence is 13 residues long.

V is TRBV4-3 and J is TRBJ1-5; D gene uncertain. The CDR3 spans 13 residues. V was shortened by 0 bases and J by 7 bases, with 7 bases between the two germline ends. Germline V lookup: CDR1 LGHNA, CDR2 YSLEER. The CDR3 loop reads CASSQDLRQPQHF. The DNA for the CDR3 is TGCGCCAGCAGCCAAGATTTGAGGCAGCCCCAGCATTTT.

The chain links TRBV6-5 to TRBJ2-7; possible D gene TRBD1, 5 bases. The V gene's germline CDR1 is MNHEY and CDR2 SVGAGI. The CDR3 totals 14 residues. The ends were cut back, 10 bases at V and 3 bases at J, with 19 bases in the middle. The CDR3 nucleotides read TGTGCCACACGAGCAGGCGACAGTAGCTACGAGCAGTACTTC. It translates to CATRAGDSSYEQYF.

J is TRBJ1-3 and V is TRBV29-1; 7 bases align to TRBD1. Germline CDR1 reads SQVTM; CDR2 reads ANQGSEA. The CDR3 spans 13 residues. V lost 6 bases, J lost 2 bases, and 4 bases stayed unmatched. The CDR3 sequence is CSVATGTGNTIYF. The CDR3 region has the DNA TGCAGCGTCGCGACAGGGACTGGAAACACCATATATTTT.

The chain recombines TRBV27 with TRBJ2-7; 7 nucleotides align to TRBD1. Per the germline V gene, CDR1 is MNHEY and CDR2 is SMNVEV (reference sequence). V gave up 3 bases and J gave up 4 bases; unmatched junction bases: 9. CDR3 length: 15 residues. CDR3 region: CASSLTGTDPYEQYF. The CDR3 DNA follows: TGTGCCAGCAGTTTGACCGGGACAGATCCTTACGAGCAGTACTTC.

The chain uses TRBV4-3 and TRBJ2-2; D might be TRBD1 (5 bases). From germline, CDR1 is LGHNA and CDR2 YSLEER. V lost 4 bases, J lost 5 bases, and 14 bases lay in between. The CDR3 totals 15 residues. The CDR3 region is CASSPVGRVTGELFF. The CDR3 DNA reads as TGCGCCAGCAGCCCGGTAGGCAGGGTAACCGGGGAGCTGTTTTTT.

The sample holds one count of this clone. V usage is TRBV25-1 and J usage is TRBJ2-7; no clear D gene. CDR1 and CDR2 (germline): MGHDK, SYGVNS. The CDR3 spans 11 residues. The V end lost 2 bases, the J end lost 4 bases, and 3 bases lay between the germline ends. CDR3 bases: TGTGCCAGCAGTGAAGGTTACGAGCAGTACTTC. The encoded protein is CASSEGYEQYF.

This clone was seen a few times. CDR3 sequence: CASSLLRAGAFF. The CDR3 DNA reads as TGTGCCAGCAGTTTATTGAGGGCGGGGGCTTTCTTT. V is TRBV28 and J is TRBJ1-1, with D unresolved. The CDR3 spans 12 residues. With 1 base removed from V and 11 bases from J, the gap between germline ends came to 11 bases. CDR1 and CDR2 from the germline V gene are MDHEN and SYDVKM.

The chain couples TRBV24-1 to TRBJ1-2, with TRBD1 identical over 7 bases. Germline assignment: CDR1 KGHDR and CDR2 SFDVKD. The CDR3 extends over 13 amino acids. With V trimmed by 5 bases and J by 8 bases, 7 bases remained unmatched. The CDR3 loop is CATSVGGAGGYTF. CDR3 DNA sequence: TGTGCCACCAGTGTAGGGGGCGCGGGAGGCTACACCTTC.

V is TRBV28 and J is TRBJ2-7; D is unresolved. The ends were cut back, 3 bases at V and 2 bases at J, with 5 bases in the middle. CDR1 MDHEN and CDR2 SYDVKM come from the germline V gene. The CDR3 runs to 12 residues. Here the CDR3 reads CASSLGTYEQYF. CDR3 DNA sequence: TGTGCCAGCAGTTTGGGGACCTACGAGCAGTACTTC.

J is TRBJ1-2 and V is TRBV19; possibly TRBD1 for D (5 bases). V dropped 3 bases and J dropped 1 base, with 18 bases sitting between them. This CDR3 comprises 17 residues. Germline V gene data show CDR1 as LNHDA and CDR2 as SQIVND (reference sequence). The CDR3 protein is CASSIVQGSIRNYGYTF. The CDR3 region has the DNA TGTGCCAGTAGTATCGTCCAGGGTTCTATTCGTAACTATGGCTACACCTTC. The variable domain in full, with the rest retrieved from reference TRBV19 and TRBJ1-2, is DGGITQSPKYLFRKEGQNVTLSCEQNLNHDAMYWYRQDPGQGLRLIYYSQIVNDFQKGDIAEGYSVSREKKESFPLTVTSAQKNPTAFYLCASSIVQGSIRNYGYTFGSGTRLTVV.

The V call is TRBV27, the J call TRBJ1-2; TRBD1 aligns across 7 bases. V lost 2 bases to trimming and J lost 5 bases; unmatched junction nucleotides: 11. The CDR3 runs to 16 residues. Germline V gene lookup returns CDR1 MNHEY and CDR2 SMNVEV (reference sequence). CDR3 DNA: TGTGCCAGCAGTTTAAGTTTAAAGGGGGCCCCTTATGGCTACACCTTC. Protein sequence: CASSLSLKGAPYGYTF.

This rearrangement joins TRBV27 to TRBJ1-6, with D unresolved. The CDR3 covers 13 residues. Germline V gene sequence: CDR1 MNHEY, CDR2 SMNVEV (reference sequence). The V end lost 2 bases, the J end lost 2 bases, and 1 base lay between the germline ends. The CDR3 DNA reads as TGTGCCAGCAGTTTACCCTATAATTCACCCCTCCACTTT. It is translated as CASSLPYNSPLHF.

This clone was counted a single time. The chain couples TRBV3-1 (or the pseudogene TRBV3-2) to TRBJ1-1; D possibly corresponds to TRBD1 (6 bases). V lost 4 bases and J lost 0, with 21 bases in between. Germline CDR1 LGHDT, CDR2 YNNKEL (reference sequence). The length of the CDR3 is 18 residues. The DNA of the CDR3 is TGTGCCAGCAGCCCCTTGGGAGGACTTGGGGGCATGAACACTGAAGCTTTCTTT. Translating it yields CASSPLGGLGGMNTEAFF.